The sequence of this T cell receptor (beta chain) was determined in a study of technical replicates of blood from several donors. The data were produced by immunoSEQ multiplex PCR, yet TCRdb's version contains in-frame clones alone and is incomplete. The sample holds 55,000 to 80,000 clones, roughly 97% seen once. V dropped 4 bases and J dropped 6; count of bases not matched to a gene: 4. In germline, CDR1 is SGHNT, CDR2 YENEEA. The CDR3 runs 14 residues. This chain connects TRBV11-3 to TRBJ1-1, with 11 bases aligning to TRBD1. Sequencing was done on a sample of T cells isolated from PBMCs. The receptor's source is a human donor in good health. In nucleotides, the CDR3 is TGTGCCAGCAGCTCACGGACAGGGGGCCCTGAAGCTTTCTTT. Amino acids: CASSSRTGGPEAFF.